What follows are 26 T cell receptor beta chains derived from one specimen sequenced in a study of OX40 agonist ivuxolimab in advanced cancers. The protocol was immunoSEQ multiplex PCR, while the TCRdb copy is restricted to in-frame clones and leaves out a portion. The sample shows tens of thousands of clones, roughly nine tenths of them seen only once. The specimen was CD4+ or CD8+ T cells sorted from blood, collected in a trial of the OX40 agonist ivuxolimab. All receptors derive from an adult with an advanced solid tumor such as melanoma, head and neck, liver or kidney cancer.

The chain couples TRBV19 to TRBJ1-5; D not resolved. The CDR3 covers 15 residues. Looked up from germline, CDR1 is LNHDA and CDR2 is SQIVND (reference sequence). V dropped 7 bases and J dropped 0 bases, with 13 bases sitting between them. The CDR3 coding sequence is TGTGCCAGTATAGAGGGAACCCTTAGCAATCAGCCCCAGCATTTT. Translating gives CASIEGTLSNQPQHF.

The chain employs TRBV5-1 and TRBJ2-2; D is possibly TRBD1 or TRBD2 (7 bases each). There are 17 residues in the CDR3. The V end lost 7 bases, the J end lost 0 bases, and 19 bases lay between the germline ends. Per the germline V gene, CDR1 is SGHRS and CDR2 is YFSETQ. The CDR3 DNA is TGCGCCAGCGGGGAGGGACAGATGCCCGCGAACACCGGGGAGCTGTTTTTT. This sequence encodes CASGEGQMPANTGELFF. The full variable domain, completed using reference TRBV5-1 and TRBJ2-2, is KAGVTQTPRYLIKTRGQQVTLSCSPISGHRSVSWYQQTPGQGLQFLFEYFSETQRNKGNFPGRFSGRQFSNSRSEMNVSTLELGDSALYLCASGEGQMPANTGELFFGEGSRLTVL.

The CDR3 here is CASSYGGGGELFF. Written as DNA, the CDR3 is TGTGCCAGCAGTTACGGGGGTGGCGGGGAGCTGTTTTTT. The chain recombines TRBV6-5 with TRBJ2-2; the D call may be TRBD1 or TRBD2 (5 bases each). Germline V gene sequence: CDR1 MNHEY, CDR2 SVGAGI. The V end lost 2 bases, the J end lost 7 bases, and 8 bases lay between the germline ends. The CDR3 is made up of 13 amino acids.

This chain uses TRBV27 with TRBJ1-1, with a tentative D call TRBD1 (5 bases). The CDR3 is made up of 13 amino acids. Germline V lookup: CDR1 MNHEY, CDR2 SMNVEV (reference sequence). Trimming removed 6 bases at V and 1 base at J, with 9 bases between. CDR3 residues: CASSQGRNTEAFF. In DNA form, the CDR3 reads TGTGCCAGCAGCCAGGGACGGAACACTGAAGCTTTCTTT.

V is TRBV29-1 and J is TRBJ2-7; TRBD1 matches at 7 bases. The CDR3 consists of 15 residues. Germline CDR1 is SQVTM and CDR2 is ANQGSEA. V lost 3 bases to trimming and J lost 6 bases; unmatched junction nucleotides: 14. The CDR3 protein is CSVEYEGVRDSEQYF. DNA for the CDR3: TGCAGCGTTGAGTATGAGGGGGTTCGGGACAGCGAGCAGTACTTC.

The CDR3 loop is CASSWDSYNEQFF. CDR3 DNA: TGTGCCAGTAGTTGGGACAGCTACAATGAGCAGTTCTTC. The V gene is TRBV19, the J gene TRBJ2-1; 7 bases fit TRBD1. The germline CDR1 and CDR2 sequences are LNHDA and SQIVND (reference sequence). V gave up 5 bases and J gave up 3 bases; unmatched junction bases: 1. This CDR3 has 13 residues.

The chain has TRBV27 and TRBJ2-1, with TRBD2 identical over 11 bases. The CDR3 sequence is 16 residues long. J lost 5 bases, V lost 5 bases, and 8 bases had no gene match. Germline CDR1 reads MNHEY; CDR2 reads SMNVEV (reference sequence). This CDR3 reads CASSPGTSGPNNEQFF. For the CDR3, the DNA is TGTGCCAGCAGTCCCGGGACTAGCGGTCCCAACAATGAGCAGTTCTTC.

This rearrangement joins TRBV9 to TRBJ2-5; D is undetermined. There are 14 residues in the CDR3. The germline CDR1 and CDR2 sequences are SGDLS and YYNGEE. The V end lost 4 bases, the J end lost 5 bases, and 15 bases lay between the germline ends. CDR3 sequence: CASSPPGAWETQYF. CDR3 sequence (DNA): TGTGCCAGCAGCCCACCAGGAGCATGGGAGACCCAGTACTTC.

By proportion, this clone is large (0.1 to 1%). This rearrangement joins TRBV7-9 to TRBJ2-1, with TRBD1 as a possible D gene (5 bases). With 5 bases removed from V and 6 bases from J, the gap between germline ends came to 14 bases. Germline V gene lookup returns CDR1 SEHNR and CDR2 FQNEAQ (reference sequence). CDR3 size: 14 residues. In DNA form, the CDR3 reads TGTGCCAGCAGCGGGCAGCGTCAGGGCAATGAGCAGTTCTTC. This codes for CASSGQRQGNEQFF.

This clone appeared a few times. The V and J genes are TRBV15 and TRBJ1-1, with D hard to call. Germline CDR1 LNHNV, CDR2 YYDKDF (reference sequence). This CDR3 has 14 amino acids. V was cut by 0 bases and J by 7 bases, with 12 bases left in between. CDR3 sequence (DNA): TGTGCCACCAGCAGAGATCGACGAGGGAGTGAAGCTTTCTTT. Protein sequence: CATSRDRRGSEAFF.

This sequence joins TRBV6-5 and TRBJ1-1; D is possibly TRBD1 (5 bases). Germline V lookup: CDR1 MNHEY, CDR2 SVGAGI. This CDR3 comprises 13 residues. V was cut by 2 bases and J by 7 bases, with 11 bases left in between. CDR3 sequence: CASSYRGLGEAFF. The CDR3 DNA follows: TGTGCCAGCAGTTACAGGGGTCTGGGTGAAGCTTTCTTT.

The V and J genes are TRBV10-3 and TRBJ2-6, with 7 positions matching TRBD1. CDR3 length: 17 residues. Trimming took 8 bases from V and 0 from J; bases not matched to a gene: 10. Germline V gene lookup returns CDR1 ENHRY and CDR2 SYGVKD. The CDR3 coding sequence is TGTGCCATCCGGCCCGGGACAGAGCTCTCTGGGGCCAACGTCCTGACTTTC. This sequence encodes CAIRPGTELSGANVLTF.

The V and J genes are TRBV2 and TRBJ2-7; D is unclear. Trimming stripped 6 bases from V and 4 bases from J, with 28 bases between. Germline V CDR1 and CDR2: SNHLY, FYNNEI. The CDR3 totals 18 residues. Written as DNA, the CDR3 is TGTGCCAGCAGGAAAGAAGCTGAGGACGGAAGATTAGGGTACGAGCAGTACTTC. Its translation: CASRKEAEDGRLGYEQYF.

The rearrangement links TRBV15 to TRBJ1-5; TRBD1 is a possible D gene (6 bases). Germline CDR1 is LNHNV and CDR2 is YYDKDF (reference sequence). V was cut by 2 bases and J by 0 bases, with 14 bases left in between. The CDR3 runs to 17 residues. The CDR3 sequence is CATSRPGQQYSNQPQHF. The DNA for the CDR3 is TGTGCCACCAGCAGACCTGGACAGCAATATAGCAATCAGCCCCAGCATTTT.

This chain connects TRBV4-3 to TRBJ2-1; 8 positions match TRBD2. The CDR3 runs to 16 residues. CDR1 and CDR2 from the germline V gene are LGHNA and YSLEER. Unmatched junction bases numbered 6, after V lost 0 bases and J lost 5 bases. CDR3 loop: CASSQESRGGNNEQFF. The CDR3 DNA follows: TGCGCCAGCAGCCAAGAGAGCCGCGGGGGGAACAATGAGCAGTTCTTC.

In regard to this clone: At one of its ends the junction is not consistent with the germline gene, which may arise from a read error. The chain couples TRBV10-3 to TRBJ1-1, with D perhaps matching TRBD1 (6 bases). The germline V gene has CDR1 ENHRY and CDR2 SYGVKD. The CDR3 is made up of 14 amino acids. CDR3 sequence reads: CAISDRTVNTEAFF. DNA for the CDR3: TGTGCCATCAGTGACCGGACAGTGAATACTGAAGCTTTCTTT.

V gene TRBV19 combines with J gene TRBJ2-7; D may match TRBD1 or TRBD2 (5 bases each). The CDR3 is made up of 14 amino acids. Trimming cost V 5 bases and J 2 bases, with 13 bases left between them. Germline V gives CDR1 LNHDA, CDR2 SQIVND (reference sequence). CDR3 region: CASSLTGTTYEQYF. The CDR3 coding sequence is TGTGCCAGTAGTCTAACCGGGACCACCTACGAGCAGTACTTC.

The chain combines TRBV7-9 with TRBJ2-3, with a tentative D call TRBD1 (6 bases). CDR3 size: 15 residues. Trimming stripped 3 bases from V and 5 bases from J, with 15 bases between. The germline V gene has CDR1 SEHNR and CDR2 FQNEAQ (reference sequence). The CDR3 coding sequence is TGTGCCAGCAGCTTTAAGTTGACGGACAGAGATACGCAGTATTTT. This sequence encodes CASSFKLTDRDTQYF. The full variable domain, completed using reference TRBV7-9 and TRBJ2-3, is DTGVSQNPRHKITKRGQNVTFRCDPISEHNRLYWYRQTLGQGPEFLTYFQNEAQLEKSRLLSDRFSAERPKGSFSTLEIQRTEQGDSAMYLCASSFKLTDRDTQYFGPGTRLTVL.

The chain uses TRBV4-1 and TRBJ2-2, with D hard to call. CDR1 is MGHRA and CDR2 is YSYEKL in the germline V gene. This CDR3 region has 13 residues. V was pared by 1 base and J by 4 bases, with 4 bases between. The CDR3 sequence is CASSQVLTGELFF. The DNA of the CDR3 is TGCGCCAGCAGCCAAGTACTCACCGGGGAGCTGTTTTTT.

The chain has TRBV11-2 and TRBJ1-5; TRBD1 matches 7 bases. V was clipped by 4 bases and J by 6 bases; unmatched bases: 9. CDR1 is SGHAT and CDR2 is FQNNGV in the germline V gene. The length of the CDR3 is 15 residues. This chain's CDR3 is CASSSGGGERQPQHF. CDR3 bases: TGTGCCAGCAGCTCAGGGGGGGGCGAGCGTCAGCCCCAGCATTTT.

This chain links TRBV29-1 with TRBJ2-1; D gene unclear. The CDR3 is made up of 16 amino acids. With 1 base removed from V and 3 bases from J, the gap between germline ends came to 16 bases. Per germline, CDR1 SQVTM and CDR2 ANQGSEA. The DNA for the CDR3 is TGCAGCGTTGAAGTAGACACCCGATCTATCTACAATGAGCAGTTCTTC. Amino acid sequence: CSVEVDTRSIYNEQFF.

The V gene is TRBV5-5, the J gene TRBJ2-7; 12 nucleotides agree with TRBD2. V trimming: 4 bases; J trimming: 6 bases; junction bases outside the gene matches: 11. Germline V gene sequence: CDR1 SGHKS, CDR2 YYEKEE (reference sequence). The CDR3 extends over 16 amino acids. This chain's CDR3 is CASSTEPSGRDGEQYF. The CDR3, as DNA: TGTGCCAGCAGCACCGAACCTAGCGGGAGGGACGGCGAGCAGTACTTC.

The V call is TRBV2, the J call TRBJ2-7; D unresolved. Germline CDR1 is SNHLY and CDR2 is FYNNEI. The CDR3 spans 15 residues. V was pared by 2 bases and J by 1 base, with 12 bases between. CDR3 region: CASSESGSKSYEQYF. DNA of the CDR3: TGTGCCAGCAGTGAATCGGGCAGCAAATCCTACGAGCAGTACTTC.

V usage is TRBV27 and J usage is TRBJ2-1, with TRBD2 matching 9 bases. J was trimmed by 10 bases and V by 6 bases; bases with no gene match: 16. The CDR3 spans 16 residues. CDR1 is MNHEY, CDR2 SMNVEV, per germline (reference sequence). The CDR3 loop reads CASSPSGGGRAREQFF. Here the CDR3 DNA reads TGTGCCAGCAGCCCTTCTGGGGGCGGGAGGGCACGAGAGCAGTTCTTC.

The rearrangement uses TRBV29-1 and TRBJ2-1; 7 bases are shared with TRBD2. The germline V gene encodes CDR1 SQVTM and CDR2 ANQGSEA. The CDR3 spans 13 residues. V shed 4 bases and J 6 bases; nucleotides not matched to a gene: 6. CDR3 region: CSVAGGSFNEQFF. Written as DNA, the CDR3 is TGCAGCGTTGCGGGGGGAAGTTTCAATGAGCAGTTCTTC.

This clone was seen a single time. The CDR3 sequence is CASSEAAGDSYNSPLHF. The CDR3 DNA sequence: TGTGCCAGCAGTGAAGCCGCAGGCGACTCCTATAATTCACCCCTCCACTTT. The chain recombines TRBV2 with TRBJ1-6; D is uncertain. Between the trimmed V and J ends, which lost 0 bases and 0 bases, there was a span of 9 bases. This CDR3 has 17 amino acids. Germline CDR1 is SNHLY and CDR2 is FYNNEI.